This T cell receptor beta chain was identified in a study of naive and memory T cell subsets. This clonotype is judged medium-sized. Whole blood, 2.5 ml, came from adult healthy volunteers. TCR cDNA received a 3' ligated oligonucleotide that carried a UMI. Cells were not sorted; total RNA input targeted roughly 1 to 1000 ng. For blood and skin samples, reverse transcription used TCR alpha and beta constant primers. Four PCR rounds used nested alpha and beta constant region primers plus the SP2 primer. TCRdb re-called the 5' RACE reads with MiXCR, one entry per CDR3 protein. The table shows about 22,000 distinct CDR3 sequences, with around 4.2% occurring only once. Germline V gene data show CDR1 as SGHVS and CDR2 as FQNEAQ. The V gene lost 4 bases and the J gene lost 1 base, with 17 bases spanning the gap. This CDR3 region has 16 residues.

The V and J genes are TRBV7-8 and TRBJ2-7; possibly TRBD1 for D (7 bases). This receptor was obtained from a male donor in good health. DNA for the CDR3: TGTGCCAGCAGCTGGGACCAGGGGGGAGGATCCTACGAGCAGTACTTC. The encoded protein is CASSWDQGGGSYEQYF.